One sample yielded the 23 T cell receptor beta chains listed below, sequenced in a study of blood T cell repertoires in COVID-19. Sequencing used immunoSEQ multiplex PCR; TCRdb keeps in-frame clones, though not all of them. This table has about 180,000 clones, around 87% appearing once. Sequencing was performed on peripheral blood. These TCRs come from an older woman with COVID-19, enrolled during active disease.

The chain joins TRBV10-3 to TRBJ1-1, with no clear D. This CDR3 contains 15 residues. Between the trimmed V and J ends, which lost 1 base and 4 bases, there was a span of 13 bases. Germline assignment: CDR1 ENHRY and CDR2 SYGVKD. The CDR3: CAISELGGSGTEAFF. For the CDR3, the DNA is TGTGCCATCAGTGAGTTGGGAGGGTCTGGCACTGAAGCTTTCTTT.

The chain has TRBV21-1 and TRBJ2-5; the table's D call, TRBD1, was not checked against the DNA. TRBV21-1 is noted as a pseudogene. The CDR3 runs 12 residues. CDR3 coding DNA: TGTGCCAGCAGCAAAGTTTCCCGGACAGGTGACTTC. It encodes CASSKVSRTGDF.

The chain couples TRBV5-4 to TRBJ1-1; possibly TRBD1 for D (6 bases). V was pared by 3 bases and J by 4 bases, with 10 bases between. The CDR3 extends over 13 amino acids. Per the germline V gene, CDR1 is SGHNT and CDR2 is YYREEE (reference sequence). The CDR3 nucleotides read TGTGCCAGCAGCTCACAGGGCCCCACTGAAGCTTTCTTT. This translates into CASSSQGPTEAFF.

The gene calls are TRBV5-1 and TRBJ2-7; 9 bases match TRBD1. The CDR3 has 12 amino acids. V was clipped by 5 bases and J by 5 bases; unmatched bases: 2. The germline CDR1 and CDR2 sequences are SGHRS and YFSETQ. CDR3 DNA: TGCGCCAGCAGTGGACAGGGGCACGAGCAGTACTTC. This sequence encodes CASSGQGHEQYF.

The chain uses TRBV5-1 and TRBJ1-1; D is unresolved. The germline gives CDR1 SGHRS, CDR2 YFSETQ. The CDR3 sequence is 13 residues long. The V end was cut by 2 bases, the J end by 8 bases, with 13 bases between. The CDR3, as DNA: TGCGCCAGCAGCTTTCAGGCCCAGATGGAAGCTTTCTTT. Translated, it gives CASSFQAQMEAFF.

J is TRBJ2-7 and V is TRBV3-1 (or the pseudogene TRBV3-2); D is possibly TRBD2 (6 bases). Germline V gene lookup returns CDR1 LGHDT and CDR2 YNNKEL (reference sequence). Trimming took off 1 base at V and 5 bases at J, with 15 bases between the two ends. The CDR3 length is 15 residues. CDR3 sequence reads: CASSQVGGGGDEQYF. The CDR3, as DNA: TGTGCCAGCAGCCAAGTAGGTGGGGGAGGTGACGAGCAGTACTTC.

V is TRBV19 and J is TRBJ1-1; no clear D gene. Trimming cost V 6 bases and J 4 bases, with 15 bases left between them. CDR3 length: 14 residues. Germline CDR1 and CDR2: LNHDA and SQIVND (reference sequence). CDR3 in amino acids: CASSPLSGPTEAFF. CDR3 DNA: TGTGCCAGTAGCCCTTTATCAGGTCCCACTGAAGCTTTCTTT.

This clone was detected once. The chain recombines TRBV6-6 with TRBJ1-2, with 8 bases fitting TRBD1. J gave up 3 bases and V 7 bases, and 7 bases lay outside the gene matches. CDR1 and CDR2 from the germline V gene are MNHNY and SVGAGI (reference sequence). The CDR3 consists of 14 residues. The CDR3 loop is CASIRPGGDYGYTF. The CDR3 nucleotides read TGTGCCAGCATCAGACCAGGGGGCGACTATGGCTACACCTTC.

The sample holds one count of this clone. The chain employs TRBV29-1 and TRBJ2-7; a weak D match, TRBD2 (6 bases). Germline CDR1 is SQVTM and CDR2 is ANQGSEA. The CDR3 runs to 11 residues. The CDR3 reads CSFFSGAEQYF. The DNA for the CDR3 is TGCAGTTTCTTTAGCGGTGCGGAGCAGTACTTC.

The gene calls are TRBV6-5 and TRBJ2-1; no firm D call. Germline V gives CDR1 MNHEY, CDR2 SVGAGI. Trimming stripped 0 bases from V and 8 bases from J, with 14 bases between. The CDR3 sequence is 15 residues long. The DNA for the CDR3 is TGTGCCAGCAGTTACTCTAATAGAGTTCAAGATGAGCAGTTCTTC. It codes for CASSYSNRVQDEQFF.

This clone was counted only a few times. The CDR3: CSARQGMNTEAFF. The CDR3 DNA is TGCAGCGCCCGACAGGGGATGAACACTGAAGCTTTCTTT. V usage is TRBV29-1 and J usage is TRBJ1-1; the match to TRBD1 covers 8 bases. With 7 bases clipped from V and 0 bases from J, the junction kept 4 bases outside the gene matches. CDR1 SQVTM and CDR2 ANQGSEA come from the germline V gene. CDR3 length: 13 residues.

This chain links TRBV19 with TRBJ2-1; D possibly corresponds to TRBD2 (6 bases). V was shortened by 6 bases and J by 0 bases, with 12 bases between the two germline ends. Germline assignment: CDR1 LNHDA and CDR2 SQIVND (reference sequence). This CDR3 spans 15 amino acids. Here the CDR3 reads CASSGTLSSYNEQFF. The CDR3 nucleotides read TGTGCCAGTAGCGGGACTCTGAGCTCCTACAATGAGCAGTTCTTC.

This rearrangement joins TRBV19 to TRBJ2-1; 10 positions match TRBD2. CDR3 length equals 15 residues. With V trimmed by 5 bases and J by 8 bases, 9 bases remained unmatched. Germline V lookup: CDR1 LNHDA, CDR2 SQIVND (reference sequence). The CDR3 here is CASSASSGSLDEQFF. The CDR3 bases are TGTGCCAGTAGTGCATCTAGCGGGAGTTTAGATGAGCAGTTCTTC.

The chain combines TRBV19 with TRBJ1-1, with TRBD1 matching over 8 bases. Trimming at V came to 5 bases and at J to 3 bases, leaving 8 bases not matched to a gene. Germline CDR1 LNHDA, CDR2 SQIVND (reference sequence). The CDR3 consists of 15 residues. The CDR3 protein is CASSPTQGADTEAFF. CDR3 coding DNA: TGTGCCAGTAGTCCGACCCAGGGGGCTGACACTGAAGCTTTCTTT.

This clone showed up just a few times. The CDR3 protein is CASSLQRIYEQYF. For the CDR3, the DNA is TGTGCCAGCAGCTTACAGAGGATCTACGAGCAGTACTTC. This chain connects TRBV11-2 to TRBJ2-7, with D unclear. Germline V gene lookup returns CDR1 SGHAT and CDR2 FQNNGV. The CDR3 is 13 amino acids. V was trimmed by 2 bases and J by 3 bases, leaving 8 bases between them.

The chain links TRBV9 to TRBJ1-2, with TRBD1 identical over 7 bases. With V trimmed by 3 bases and J by 7 bases, 18 bases remained unmatched. CDR3 size: 17 residues. Germline V CDR1 and CDR2: SGDLS, YYNGEE. Here the CDR3 reads CASSAPPRHRGRIGYTF. CDR3 nucleotides: TGTGCCAGCAGCGCCCCGCCCCGGCACAGGGGTAGAATTGGCTACACCTTC.

This clone has just a few counts. J is TRBJ1-1 and V is TRBV11-3; 8 nucleotides agree with TRBD1. The CDR3 spans 16 residues. Germline assignment: CDR1 SGHNT and CDR2 YENEEA. The V gene end was trimmed by 3 bases and the J gene end by 4 bases; junction bases not matched to a gene: 10. CDR3 loop: CASSFRSGGLGTEAFF. In nucleotides, the CDR3 is TGTGCCAGCAGCTTCCGATCAGGGGGCTTGGGCACTGAAGCTTTCTTT. Drawing the rest from reference TRBV11-3 and TRBJ1-1, the complete variable domain is EAGVVQSPRYKIIEKKQPVAFWCNPISGHNTLYWYLQNLGQGPELLIRYENEEAVDDSQLPKDRFSAERLKGVDSTLKIQPAELGDSAVYLCASSFRSGGLGTEAFFGQGTRLTVV.

The V gene is TRBV30, the J gene TRBJ2-1, with 12 bases aligning to TRBD2. Germline CDR1 and CDR2: GTSNPN and SVGIG (reference sequence). J gave up 12 bases and V 4 bases, and 13 bases lay outside the gene matches. This CDR3 is 15 amino acids long. The CDR3: CAWNILAGGAGGQFF. Here the CDR3 DNA reads TGTGCCTGGAACATTCTAGCGGGAGGGGCTGGTGGGCAGTTCTTC. Drawing the rest from reference TRBV30 and TRBJ2-1, the complete variable domain is SQTIHQWPATLVQPVGSPLSLECTVEGTSNPNLYWYRQAAGRGLQLLFYSVGIGQISSEVPQNLSASRPQDRQFILSSKKLLLSDSGFYLCAWNILAGGAGGQFFGPGTRLTVL.

The chain has TRBV12-1 and TRBJ2-6; the D call TRBD1 from the table was never checked on the DNA. TRBV12-1 has pseudogene status. The CDR3 sequence is 19 residues long. Here the CDR3 DNA reads TGTGCCAGCAGCTCTATGACGACGTGGGGCCGCTCTGGGGCCAACGTCCTGACTTTC. This codes for CASSSMTTWGRSGANVLTF.

The chain combines TRBV28 with TRBJ1-5, with TRBD1 matching 10 bases. V lost 5 bases to trimming and J lost 5 bases; unmatched junction nucleotides: 3. This CDR3 is 14 amino acids long. CDR1 and CDR2 (germline): MDHEN, SYDVKM. The CDR3 DNA reads as TGTGCCAGCAGTGACAGGGGGCTCGATCAGCCCCAGCATTTT. It specifies CASSDRGLDQPQHF.

This chain links TRBV5-1 with TRBJ2-3; tentatively, D is TRBD2 (6 bases). CDR3 length equals 12 residues. Trimming took 6 bases from V and 5 from J, leaving 10 bases between them. Germline lookup yields CDR1 SGHRS and CDR2 YFSETQ. The CDR3, as DNA: TGCGCCAGCAAGGAGGGTAGAGATACGCAGTATTTT. This sequence encodes CASKEGRDTQYF.

CDR3 bases: TGTGCCAGCAGCTCGCTACAGGGAAGTCTCTCTGAAGCTTTCTTT. Its protein is CASSSLQGSLSEAFF. This chain links TRBV7-2 with TRBJ1-1, with a possible D match to TRBD1 (6 bases). Trimming left V 4 bases short and J 6 bases short, with 18 bases between. Germline V gene data show CDR1 as SGHTA and CDR2 as FQGNSA. The CDR3 loop spans 15 amino acids.

The rearrangement links TRBV3-1 (or the pseudogene TRBV3-2) to TRBJ2-3, with TRBD2 identical over 15 bases. The CDR3 extends over 16 amino acids. With 3 bases clipped from V and 7 bases from J, the junction kept 5 bases outside the gene matches. Looked up from germline, CDR1 is LGHDT and CDR2 is YNNKEL (reference sequence). CDR3 DNA: TGTGCCAGCAGCCAGGGACTAGCGGGAGGAGGTTATACGCAGTATTTT. It specifies CASSQGLAGGGYTQYF.